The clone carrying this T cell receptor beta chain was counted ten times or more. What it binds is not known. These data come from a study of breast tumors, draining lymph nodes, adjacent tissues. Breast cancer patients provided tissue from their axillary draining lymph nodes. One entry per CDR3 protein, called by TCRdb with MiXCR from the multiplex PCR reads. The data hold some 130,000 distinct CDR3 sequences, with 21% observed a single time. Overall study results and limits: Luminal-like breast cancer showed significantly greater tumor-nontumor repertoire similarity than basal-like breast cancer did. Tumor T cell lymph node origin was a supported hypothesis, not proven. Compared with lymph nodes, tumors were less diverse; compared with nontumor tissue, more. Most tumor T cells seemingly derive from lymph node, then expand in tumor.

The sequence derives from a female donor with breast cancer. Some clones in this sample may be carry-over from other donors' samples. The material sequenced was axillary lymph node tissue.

The CDR3 sequence: CASSLVRDRGPYEQYF. The CDR3 DNA sequence: TGTGCCAGCAGCCTCGTCCGGGACAGGGGGCCCTACGAGCAGTACTTC. The J gene is TRBJ2-7, the V gene TRBV7-2; 12 nucleotides agree with TRBD1. V trimming: 5 bases; J trimming: 2 bases; junction bases outside the gene matches: 7. From germline, CDR1 is SGHTA and CDR2 FQGNSA. This CDR3 spans 16 amino acids.